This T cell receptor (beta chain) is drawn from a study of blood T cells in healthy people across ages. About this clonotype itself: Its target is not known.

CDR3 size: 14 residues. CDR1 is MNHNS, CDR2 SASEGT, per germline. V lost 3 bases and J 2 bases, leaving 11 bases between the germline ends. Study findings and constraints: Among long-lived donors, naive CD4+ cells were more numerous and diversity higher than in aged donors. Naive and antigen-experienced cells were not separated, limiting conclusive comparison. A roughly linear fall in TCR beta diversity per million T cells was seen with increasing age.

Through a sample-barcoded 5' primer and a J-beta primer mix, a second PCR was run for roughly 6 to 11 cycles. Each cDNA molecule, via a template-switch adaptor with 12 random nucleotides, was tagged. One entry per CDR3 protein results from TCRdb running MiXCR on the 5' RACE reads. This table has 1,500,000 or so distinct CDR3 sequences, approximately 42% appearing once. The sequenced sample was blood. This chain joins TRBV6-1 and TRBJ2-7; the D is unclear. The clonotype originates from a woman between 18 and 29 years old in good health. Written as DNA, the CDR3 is TGTGCCAGCAGTGACCGGACGCCCCCCTACGAGCAGTACTTC. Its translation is CASSDRTPPYEQYF.